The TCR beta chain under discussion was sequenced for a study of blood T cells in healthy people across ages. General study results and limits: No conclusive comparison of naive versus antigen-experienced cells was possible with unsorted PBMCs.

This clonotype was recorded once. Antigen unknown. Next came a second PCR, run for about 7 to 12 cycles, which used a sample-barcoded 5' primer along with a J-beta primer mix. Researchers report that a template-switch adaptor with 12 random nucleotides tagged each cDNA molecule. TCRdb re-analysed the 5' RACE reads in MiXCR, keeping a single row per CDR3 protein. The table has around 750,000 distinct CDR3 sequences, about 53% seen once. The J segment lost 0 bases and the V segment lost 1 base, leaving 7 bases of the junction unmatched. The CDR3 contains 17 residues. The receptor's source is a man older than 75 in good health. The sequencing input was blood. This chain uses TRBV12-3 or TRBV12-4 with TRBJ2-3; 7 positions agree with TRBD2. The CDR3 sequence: CASSLGLARPSTDTQYF. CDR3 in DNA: TGTGCCAGCAGTTTAGGACTAGCTAGGCCTAGCACAGATACGCAGTATTTT.